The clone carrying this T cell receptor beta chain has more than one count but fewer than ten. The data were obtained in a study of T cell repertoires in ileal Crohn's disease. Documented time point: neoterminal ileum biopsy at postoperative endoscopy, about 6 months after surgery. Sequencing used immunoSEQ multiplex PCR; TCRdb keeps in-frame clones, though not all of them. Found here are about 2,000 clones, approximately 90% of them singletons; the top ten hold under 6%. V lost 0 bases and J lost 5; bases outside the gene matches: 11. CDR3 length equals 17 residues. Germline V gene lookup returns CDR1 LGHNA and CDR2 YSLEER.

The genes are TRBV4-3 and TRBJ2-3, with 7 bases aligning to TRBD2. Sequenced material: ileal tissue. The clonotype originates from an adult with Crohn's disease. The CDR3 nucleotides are TGCGCCAGCAGCCAAGATACGGGTGCAGCGGGATTAGATACGCAGTATTTT. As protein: CASSQDTGAAGLDTQYF.